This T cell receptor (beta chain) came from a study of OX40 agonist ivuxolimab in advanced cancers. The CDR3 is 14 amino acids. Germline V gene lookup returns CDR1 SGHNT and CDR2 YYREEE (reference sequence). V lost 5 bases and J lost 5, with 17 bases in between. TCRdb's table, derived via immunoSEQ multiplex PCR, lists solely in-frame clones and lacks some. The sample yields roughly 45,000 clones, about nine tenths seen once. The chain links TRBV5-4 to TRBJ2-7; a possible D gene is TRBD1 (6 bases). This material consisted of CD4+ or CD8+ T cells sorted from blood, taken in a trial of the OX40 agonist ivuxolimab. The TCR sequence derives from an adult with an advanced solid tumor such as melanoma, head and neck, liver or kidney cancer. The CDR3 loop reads CASSPDSGRHEQYF. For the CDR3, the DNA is TGTGCCAGCAGTCCGGACAGCGGCCGCCACGAGCAGTACTTC.